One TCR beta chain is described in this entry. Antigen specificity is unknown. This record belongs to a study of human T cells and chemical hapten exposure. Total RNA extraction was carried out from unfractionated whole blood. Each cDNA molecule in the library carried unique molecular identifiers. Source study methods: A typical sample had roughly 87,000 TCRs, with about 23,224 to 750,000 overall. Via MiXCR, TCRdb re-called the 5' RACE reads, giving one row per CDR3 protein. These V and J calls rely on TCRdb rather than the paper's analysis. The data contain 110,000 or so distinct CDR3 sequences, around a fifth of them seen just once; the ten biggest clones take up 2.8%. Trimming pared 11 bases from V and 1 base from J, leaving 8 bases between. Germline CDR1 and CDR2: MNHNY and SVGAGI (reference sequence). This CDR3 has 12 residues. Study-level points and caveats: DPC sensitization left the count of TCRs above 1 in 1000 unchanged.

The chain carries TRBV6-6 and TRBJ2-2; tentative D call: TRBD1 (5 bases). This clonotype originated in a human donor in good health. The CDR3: CAVQGNTGELFF. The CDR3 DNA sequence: TGTGCCGTCCAGGGGAACACCGGGGAGCTGTTTTTT.